This T cell receptor beta chain was sequenced in a study of blood T cell repertoires in COVID-19. Across the study: From the United States, Italy and Spain came samples of acute and convalescent COVID-19. PBMCs, B-cell-depleted T cells, or T cells provided the cDNA or gDNA that made up the material.

Source study methods: Estimation of nucleated cell counts relied on the amplification of reference gene primers. Generated by immunoSEQ multiplex PCR, the TCRdb table keeps only in-frame clones and is missing some. Clonal size and the V and J genes are those of that table, whereas D and trimming came from the DNA. Seen here are 73,000 or so clones, 75% to 95% observed once, and the top ten hold around 12%. The sequence derives from a human donor with active COVID-19. The donor label of this sample is uncertain. The sequenced sample consisted of peripheral blood.

The CDR3 coding sequence is TGTGCCAGCTCCTGGGGGGGCCACCGGGAGCAGTACTTC. It codes for CASSWGGHREQYF. This chain links TRBV5-4 with TRBJ2-7; TRBD2 is a possible D gene (7 bases). The germline V gene encodes CDR1 SGHNT and CDR2 YYREEE (reference sequence). This CDR3 contains 13 residues. V lost 7 bases and J 7 bases, leaving 18 bases between the germline ends.